The 31 T cell receptor beta chains listed next were all sequenced from one sample in a study of T cells in Graves' hyperthyroidism and ophthalmopathy. RNA transcripts served as the template for amplifying TCR beta CDR3 regions. The HTBI primer set was used in a first-round RT-PCR of the TCR CDR3. Each CDR3 protein gets one entry after TCRdb re-called the multiplex PCR reads with MiXCR. The top ten hold about 7.8% of the sample, which has almost 600,000 distinct CDR3 sequences, about 43% seen once. Specimen: peripheral blood or thyroid tissue (not recorded which). The receptors shown here come from a woman between 18 and 30 years old with Graves' hyperthyroidism.

Ten or more counts support this clonotype. V gene TRBV24-1 combines with J gene TRBJ2-7; TRBD1 matches at 9 bases. CDR3 length: 17 residues. Losses at the gene ends were 3 bases for V and 1 base for J; bases not matched to a gene: 9. CDR1 KGHDR and CDR2 SFDVKD come from the germline V gene. DNA for the CDR3: TGTGCCACCAGTGATCGAATACCGGGACAGGGTTCCTACGAGCAGTACTTC. As protein: CATSDRIPGQGSYEQYF.

The chain is built from TRBV7-2 and TRBJ1-1; a possible D gene is TRBD1 (5 bases). The V gene's germline CDR1 is SGHTA and CDR2 FQGNSA. The ends were cut back, 3 bases at V and 6 bases at J, with 17 bases in the middle. The CDR3 consists of 15 residues. DNA for the CDR3: TGTGCCAGCAGCTTGTGCAGGGCACGGGGAGCTGAAGCTTTCTTT. Encoded protein: CASSLCRARGAEAFF.

Many counts were recorded for this clonotype. The chain joins TRBV4-1 to TRBJ1-6; D uncertain. Germline V CDR1 and CDR2: MGHRA, YSYEKL. CDR3 size: 13 residues. Between the trimmed V and J ends, which lost 2 bases and 10 bases, there was a span of 9 bases. The DNA for the CDR3 is TGCGCCAGCAGCCAATTGGGGTTCTCACCCCTCCACTTT. Its translation: CASSQLGFSPLHF.

V usage is TRBV7-6 and J usage is TRBJ1-1; D gene ambiguous. There are 12 residues in the CDR3. Germline values: CDR1 SGHVS, CDR2 FNYEAQ. The V end lost 5 bases, the J end lost 7 bases, and 11 bases lay between the germline ends. CDR3 sequence (DNA): TGTGCCAGCAGCCCCGGTTGGCGTGAAGCTTTCTTT. Protein product: CASSPGWREAFF.

This chain connects TRBV7-8 to TRBJ1-2; maybe TRBD1 (6 bases). Trimming removed 4 bases at V and 8 bases at J, with 17 bases between. The CDR3 consists of 14 residues. Germline V gene lookup returns CDR1 SGHVS and CDR2 FQNEAQ. In nucleotides, the CDR3 is TGTGCCAGCAGCTCCACCGGGACCGACAGGGGCTACACCTTC. Its translation: CASSSTGTDRGYTF. The variable domain in full, completed from reference TRBV7-8 and TRBJ1-2, reads GAGVSQSPRYKVAKRGQDVALRCDPISGHVSLFWYQQALGQGPEFLTYFQNEAQLDKSGLPSDRFFAERPEGSVSTLKIQRTQQEDSAVYLCASSSTGTDRGYTFGSGTRLTVV.

This clonotype was observed many times. The CDR3 protein is CASRWQVETQYF. CDR3 bases: TGTGCCAGCAGATGGCAGGTCGAGACCCAGTACTTC. The chain carries TRBV2 and TRBJ2-5; D gene ambiguous. The CDR3 sequence is 12 residues long. The germline V gene encodes CDR1 SNHLY and CDR2 FYNNEI. Trimming removed 6 bases from V and 5 bases from J, with 10 bases in between.

This clonotype was seen at least ten times. The chain is built from TRBV7-2 and TRBJ2-7, with a weak D call TRBD2 (5 bases). The V end lost 5 bases, the J end lost 3 bases, and 14 bases lay between the germline ends. Germline V lookup: CDR1 SGHTA, CDR2 FQGNSA. This CDR3 has 14 residues. The CDR3 DNA is TGTGCCAGCAGCCGAGAACTAGACGGCTACGAGCAGTACTTC. It yields the protein CASSRELDGYEQYF.

Many counts were recorded for this clonotype. The chain combines TRBV6-5 with TRBJ1-6; TRBD1 matches 7 bases. The J segment lost 10 bases and the V segment lost 5 bases, leaving 5 bases of the junction unmatched. The CDR3 is 13 amino acids. Per the germline V gene, CDR1 is MNHEY and CDR2 is SVGAGI. This CDR3 is CASSRGQVSPLHF. The CDR3 DNA reads as TGTGCCAGCAGTCGAGGACAGGTATCACCCCTCCACTTT.

The chain combines TRBV10-3 with TRBJ1-5, with 10 bases that match TRBD1. V dropped 8 bases and J dropped 7; count of bases not matched to a gene: 2. Germline loops: CDR1 ENHRY, CDR2 SYGVKD. The CDR3 is made up of 12 amino acids. This CDR3 is CAIGTGDQPQHF. CDR3 bases: TGTGCCATCGGGACAGGGGACCAGCCCCAGCATTTT.

In this sample, this clonotype turned up many times. The chain couples TRBV12-3 or TRBV12-4 to TRBJ2-2; TRBD1 agrees at 8 bases. The CDR3 runs 17 residues. The junction had 12 bases not matched to a gene; V was cut back by 7 bases and J by 2 bases. CDR3 bases: TGTGCCAGCACCTCTTTCCTGACAGGGGACAACACCGGGGAGCTGTTTTTT. It encodes CASTSFLTGDNTGELFF.

At least ten counts were recorded for this clonotype. This chain joins TRBV13 and TRBJ1-1; the D is unclear. Trimming shortened V by 5 bases and J by 3 bases, and 7 bases separated the two germline ends. Looked up from germline, CDR1 is PRHDT and CDR2 is FYEKMQ (reference sequence). The CDR3 loop spans 12 amino acids. CDR3 region: CASSITYTEAFF. DNA for the CDR3: TGTGCCAGCAGCATCACCTACACTGAAGCTTTCTTT.

V is TRBV20-1 and J is TRBJ2-3; D is ambiguous. This CDR3 has 14 amino acids. Germline V gene data show CDR1 as DFQATT and CDR2 as SNEGSKA (reference sequence). The ends were cut back, 0 bases at V and 0 bases at J, with 7 bases in the middle. The CDR3 DNA reads TGCAGTGCTAGAGATCGTGGCAGCACAGATACGCAGTATTTT. Translation gives CSARDRGSTDTQYF.

This clonotype was seen ten or more times. The chain links TRBV5-8 to TRBJ2-7; 12 nucleotides match TRBD2. CDR1 SGHTS and CDR2 YDEGEE come from the germline V gene. V lost 4 bases and J lost 6; bases outside the gene matches: 8. The CDR3 is 15 residues long. The CDR3 DNA is TGTGCCAGCAGCCAAAGACTAGCGGGAGAGGCCGAGCAGTACTTC. It is translated as CASSQRLAGEAEQYF.

This chain joins TRBV4-2 and TRBJ1-2; D remains unclear. The CDR3 extends over 14 amino acids. Trimming shortened V by 4 bases and J by 9 bases, and 18 bases separated the two germline ends. The germline gives CDR1 LGHNA, CDR2 YNFKEQ. CDR3 in amino acids: CASSPVGAGGSYTF. Written as DNA, the CDR3 is TGTGCCAGCAGCCCCGTCGGAGCGGGAGGAAGCTACACCTTC.

The chain joins TRBV7-9 to TRBJ1-3; 7 bases are shared with TRBD1. CDR3 length: 14 amino acids. Germline V CDR1 and CDR2: SEHNR, FQNEAQ (reference sequence). The J segment lost 4 bases and the V segment lost 5 bases, leaving 5 bases of the junction unmatched. CDR3 loop: CASSINRGGNTIYF. The CDR3 coding sequence is TGTGCCAGCAGCATCAACAGGGGCGGAAACACCATATATTTT.

The V and J genes are TRBV3-1 and TRBJ2-7; 7 bases fit TRBD1. After removal of 4 bases from V and 7 bases from J, the junction contained 7 bases not matched to a gene. Germline V CDR1 and CDR2: LGHDT, YNNKEL (reference sequence). This CDR3 region has 13 residues. The CDR3 sequence is CASSPTGRLEQYF. The CDR3 nucleotides are TGTGCCAGCAGCCCGACAGGGCGCTTAGAGCAGTACTTC.

This clonotype appeared many times. J is TRBJ1-3 and V is TRBV19; weak D call: TRBD1 (5 bases). Trimming took 11 bases from V and 2 from J, leaving 16 bases between them. CDR1 LNHDA and CDR2 SQIVND come from the germline V gene (reference sequence). This CDR3 contains 14 residues. The CDR3 loop reads CASRRGTTGNTIYF. The CDR3 bases are TGTGCCTCAAGGAGAGGGACCACTGGAAACACCATATATTTT.

The rearrangement joins TRBV20-1 to TRBJ2-7; D possibly corresponds to TRBD2 (6 bases). V was clipped by 6 bases and J by 5 bases, with 20 bases between them. The germline V gene encodes CDR1 DFQATT and CDR2 SNEGSKA (reference sequence). This CDR3 has 14 amino acids. The CDR3 coding sequence is TGCAGTGCACCGTCCGGGGGAGCTAGCGACGAGCAGTACTTC. It codes for CSAPSGGASDEQYF.

The table lists this clonotype with a few counts. V gene TRBV19 combines with J gene TRBJ2-7; 7 nucleotides agree with TRBD1. This CDR3 is 15 amino acids long. Germline CDR1 is LNHDA and CDR2 is SQIVND (reference sequence). V shed 5 bases and J 4 bases; nucleotides not matched to a gene: 11. The chain's CDR3 is CASSLRTGLSYEQYF. The CDR3 DNA sequence: TGTGCCAGTAGTCTAAGGACAGGCCTAAGTTACGAGCAGTACTTC. The variable domain in full, with the rest retrieved from reference TRBV19 and TRBJ2-7, is DGGITQSPKYLFRKEGQNVTLSCEQNLNHDAMYWYRQDPGQGLRLIYYSQIVNDFQKGDIAEGYSVSREKKESFPLTVTSAQKNPTAFYLCASSLRTGLSYEQYFGPGTRLTVT.

This clonotype has ten or more counts. The chain recombines TRBV6-1 with TRBJ1-5; TRBD1 matches 7 bases. The CDR3 has 13 amino acids. V lost 5 bases, J lost 7 bases, and 5 bases stayed unmatched. Germline-derived CDR1 and CDR2 are MNHNS and SASEGT. The CDR3 is CASSTGEVQPQHF. CDR3 nucleotides: TGTGCCAGCAGTACAGGGGAAGTACAGCCCCAGCATTTT.

The sample holds many counts of this clonotype. The CDR3 loop reads CATSRDPRGRATYEQYF. CDR3 in DNA: TGTGCCACCAGCAGAGATCCCCGCGGGAGGGCCACATACGAGCAGTACTTC. The chain has TRBV15 and TRBJ2-7; 9 positions agree with TRBD2. CDR3 size: 17 residues. Germline assignment: CDR1 LNHNV and CDR2 YYDKDF (reference sequence). The V and J ends lost 0 bases and 4 bases, in that order; junction bases with no gene match: 10.

This clonotype came up many times. The rearrangement links TRBV25-1 to TRBJ2-7; 7 bases are a match to TRBD1. Trimming removed 5 bases from V and 0 bases from J; junction bases left unmatched: 4. This CDR3 spans 14 amino acids. Germline loops: CDR1 MGHDK, CDR2 SYGVNS. CDR3 coding DNA: TGTGCCAGCAGTCCCGGGGACAGCTCCTACGAGCAGTACTTC. Residues: CASSPGDSSYEQYF.

This clonotype was counted ten times or more. The V call is TRBV12-3 or TRBV12-4, the J call TRBJ1-5; a possible D gene is TRBD1 (5 bases). The CDR3 covers 14 residues. Trimming left V 6 bases short and J 0 bases short, with 9 bases between. In DNA, the CDR3 is TGTGCCAGCAGGGGGGTTTCTAGCAATCAGCCCCAGCATTTT. This codes for CASRGVSSNQPQHF.

The chain is built from TRBV11-2 and TRBJ1-2; D is perhaps TRBD1 (5 bases). This CDR3 region has 13 residues. Germline loops: CDR1 SGHAT, CDR2 FQNNGV. V was pared by 5 bases and J by 3 bases, with 10 bases between. CDR3 DNA sequence: TGTGCCAGCAGCCGGGGGGTCTACTATGGCTACACCTTC. Translating it yields CASSRGVYYGYTF.

This clonotype was detected a few times. The V gene is TRBV24-1, the J gene TRBJ1-2; possibly TRBD1 for D (5 bases). V dropped 4 bases and J dropped 4 bases, with 18 bases sitting between them. CDR1 and CDR2 from the germline V gene are KGHDR and SFDVKD. This CDR3 is built from 16 residues. The CDR3: CATSEPQDTPSYGYTF. CDR3 bases: TGTGCCACCAGTGAACCCCAGGACACTCCTAGCTATGGCTACACCTTC.

This clonotype was detected only once. This chain links TRBV7-9 with TRBJ2-2; maybe TRBD2 (5 bases). Germline CDR1 is SEHNR and CDR2 is FQNEAQ (reference sequence). Trimming removed 2 bases from V and 7 bases from J, with 8 bases in between. The CDR3 is 13 residues long. The CDR3 DNA follows: TGTGCCAGCAGCTTACTACGGGGCGGGGAGCTGTTTTTT. Residues: CASSLLRGGELFF.

The chain links TRBV7-8 to TRBJ2-5, with 11 bases identical to TRBD2. This CDR3 region has 16 residues. Looked up from germline, CDR1 is SGHVS and CDR2 is FQNEAQ. J gave up 6 bases and V 5 bases, and 11 bases lay outside the gene matches. The CDR3 DNA is TGTGCCAGCAGCGCCCTCAAGGGACTAGCGGTGAAGACCCAGTACTTC. It codes for CASSALKGLAVKTQYF.

This clonotype was counted a single time. The chain has TRBV10-3 and TRBJ2-7; possible D gene TRBD1, 6 bases. The CDR3 length is 15 residues. Looked up from germline, CDR1 is ENHRY and CDR2 is SYGVKD. V lost 3 bases and J 5 bases, leaving 17 bases between the germline ends. The CDR3 DNA reads as TGTGCCATCAGTGATATGGAGAGTTCAGGGGACGAGCAGTACTTC. The encoded protein is CAISDMESSGDEQYF.

V is TRBV5-1 and J is TRBJ2-7, with a possible D match to TRBD1 (5 bases). V lost 4 bases to trimming and J lost 3 bases, with 11 bases between them. Per the germline V gene, CDR1 is SGHRS and CDR2 is YFSETQ. The CDR3 is 13 residues long. In DNA form, the CDR3 reads TGCGCCAGCAGCCAAGTGGGGCACTACGAGCAGTACTTC. It is translated as CASSQVGHYEQYF.

Details on this clonotype: A clone one base away is much larger, so this may be a read error. The chain recombines TRBV25-1 with TRBJ2-2, with D hard to call. Trimming pared 11 bases from V and 4 bases from J, leaving 2 bases between. Germline CDR1 is MGHDK and CDR2 is SYGVNS. This CDR3 has 9 amino acids. CDR3 nucleotide sequence: TGTGCCGGCACCGGGGAGCTGTTTTTT. Amino acid sequence: CAGTGELFF.

In its sample, this clonotype was seen once. V and J are TRBV20-1 and TRBJ2-7; 12 bases fit TRBD1. The CDR3 length is 14 residues. V dropped 6 bases and J dropped 3; count of bases not matched to a gene: 6. The V gene's germline CDR1 is DFQATT and CDR2 SNEGSKA (reference sequence). The CDR3 region has the DNA TGCAGTGCACCCGGGACAGGGGGCTTCTACGAGCAGTACTTC. Amino acid sequence: CSAPGTGGFYEQYF.